This T cell receptor (beta chain) stems from a study of blood T cell repertoires in COVID-19. Study information: PBMCs, B-cell-depleted T cells, or T cells provided the cDNA or gDNA that made up the material.

Authors' processing steps: Estimation of nucleated cell counts relied on the amplification of reference gene primers. The protocol was immunoSEQ multiplex PCR, while the TCRdb copy is restricted to in-frame clones and leaves out a portion. V, J and clone size are those of that table, while D and trimming were read from the DNA. The profile shows approximately 18,000 clones, roughly 81% of them singletons. The CDR3 spans 17 residues. The germline V gene encodes CDR1 SGHTA and CDR2 FQGTGA. V was clipped by 5 bases and J by 4 bases; unmatched bases: 11. The sample taken for sequencing was peripheral blood. The V gene is TRBV7-3, the J gene TRBJ2-3, with 11 nucleotides matching TRBD2. This receptor was identified in a man aged 55 to 70 with acute or convalescent COVID-19. The DNA for the CDR3 is TGTGCCAGCAGCCACCCTTTAGCGGGGGGGCCCGCAGATACGCAGTATTTT. Encoded protein: CASSHPLAGGPADTQYF.